Listed here are 26 T cell receptor beta chains from one sample, sequenced in a study of CD8 T cells in ankylosing spondylitis. One entry per CDR3 protein results from TCRdb running MiXCR on the 5' RACE reads. Of around 100,000 distinct CDR3 sequences listed, about 24% are singletons. The sequenced sample consisted of synovial fluid, either unsorted or a sorted T cell fraction (not recorded which). Every receptor here comes from a male donor with ankylosing spondylitis.

The V and J genes are TRBV24-1 and TRBJ2-3; 12 bases line up with TRBD2. J lost 3 bases, V lost 5 bases, and 5 bases had no gene match. CDR3 size: 16 residues. Germline CDR1 is KGHDR and CDR2 is SFDVKD. The CDR3 nucleotides read TGTGCCACCAGTGTCAGACTAGCGGGAGTGACAGATACGCAGTATTTT. It specifies CATSVRLAGVTDTQYF.

V and J are TRBV24-1 and TRBJ1-2; unclear D gene. The germline V gene encodes CDR1 KGHDR and CDR2 SFDVKD. The V gene lost 5 bases and the J gene lost 2 bases, with 8 bases spanning the gap. This CDR3 has 13 residues. CDR3 in amino acids: CATSASRNYGYTF. The CDR3 bases are TGTGCCACCAGTGCCTCAAGGAACTATGGCTACACCTTC.

V is TRBV3-1 and J is TRBJ1-4; no clear D gene. The CDR3 consists of 14 residues. Between the trimmed V and J ends, which lost 3 bases and 7 bases, there was a span of 12 bases. The germline V gene encodes CDR1 LGHDT and CDR2 YNNKEL (reference sequence). The DNA of the CDR3 is TGTGCCAGCAGCCATGGCATAAAGGGTGAAAAACTGTTTTTT. Protein: CASSHGIKGEKLFF.

The V and J genes are TRBV5-1 and TRBJ2-2, with D tentatively TRBD2 (6 bases). Deletions cut 8 bases from V and 3 bases from J, with 14 bases between. Germline values: CDR1 SGHRS, CDR2 YFSETQ. CDR3 length: 14 amino acids. CDR3 loop: CASGRDLDTGELFF. The CDR3 coding sequence is TGCGCCAGTGGGCGGGATTTGGACACCGGGGAGCTGTTTTTT. Full variable domain (missing parts from reference TRBV5-1 and TRBJ2-2): KAGVTQTPRYLIKTRGQQVTLSCSPISGHRSVSWYQQTPGQGLQFLFEYFSETQRNKGNFPGRFSGRQFSNSRSEMNVSTLELGDSALYLCASGRDLDTGELFFGEGSRLTVL.

This clonotype has just a few counts. This chain uses TRBV7-6 with TRBJ2-2, with D perhaps being TRBD1 or TRBD2 (7 bases each). V shed 5 bases and J shed 7 bases, with 17 bases lying between them. CDR3 length: 15 residues. In germline, CDR1 is SGHVS, CDR2 FNYEAQ. The CDR3 sequence: CASSLSDREGGELFF. CDR3 bases: TGTGCCAGCAGCCTAAGCGACAGGGAGGGCGGGGAGCTGTTTTTT.

This clonotype was picked up many times. CDR3 loop: CASSFRAGLNYGYTF. The CDR3, as DNA: TGTGCCAGCAGCTTTCGGGCAGGTCTTAACTATGGCTACACCTTC. V is TRBV7-2 and J is TRBJ1-2; D not certain. Germline CDR1 and CDR2: SGHTA and FQGNSA. With 3 bases removed from V and 1 base from J, the gap between germline ends came to 12 bases. The CDR3 is made up of 15 amino acids.

The CDR3 here is CASSMGHRTDTQYF. Here the CDR3 DNA reads TGTGCCAGTAGTATGGGACATCGCACAGATACGCAGTATTTT. The chain couples TRBV19 to TRBJ2-3; tentatively, D is TRBD1 (6 bases). Germline V gene sequence: CDR1 LNHDA, CDR2 SQIVND (reference sequence). V lost 3 bases and J lost 1, with 8 bases in between. The CDR3 length is 14 residues.

There are many counts of this clonotype. The chain couples TRBV24-1 to TRBJ1-2; D perhaps matches TRBD1 (5 bases). V lost 3 bases and J lost 8, with 18 bases in between. The CDR3 runs 15 residues. Germline lookup yields CDR1 KGHDR and CDR2 SFDVKD. CDR3 residues: CATSDPGRSIWGYTF. The CDR3 DNA is TGTGCCACCAGTGATCCGGGACGGTCGATCTGGGGCTACACCTTC.

A few counts support this clonotype. The J gene is TRBJ1-1, the V gene TRBV5-1; TRBD1 matches at 8 bases. V trimming: 2 bases; J trimming: 5 bases; junction bases outside the gene matches: 5. Germline V gene lookup returns CDR1 SGHRS and CDR2 YFSETQ. The CDR3 contains 14 residues. CDR3 nucleotides: TGCGCCAGCAGCTTTAGTCAGGGGGCAACTGAAGCTTTCTTT. Translation gives CASSFSQGATEAFF.

The rearrangement joins TRBV18 to TRBJ1-4; no firm D call. The germline V and J ends were trimmed by 2 bases and 3 bases, with 10 bases remaining between them. This CDR3 has 15 residues. Germline lookup yields CDR1 KGHSH and CDR2 LQKENI. The CDR3: CASSPAADSNEKLFF. CDR3 DNA sequence: TGTGCCAGCTCACCAGCGGCGGATTCTAATGAAAAACTGTTTTTT.

The chain links TRBV7-9 to TRBJ2-1, with no clear D. The CDR3 consists of 15 residues. Trimming removed 4 bases at V and 0 bases at J, with 10 bases between. CDR1 and CDR2 from the germline V gene are SEHNR and FQNEAQ (reference sequence). CDR3 coding DNA: TGTGCCAGCAGCTCGATGGGTTACTCCTACAATGAGCAGTTCTTC. This gives the protein CASSSMGYSYNEQFF.

This clonotype was counted between two and nine times. This chain links TRBV7-9 with TRBJ1-5; a weak D match, TRBD1 (6 bases). CDR3 size: 16 residues. Trimming took 1 base from V and 0 from J, leaving 10 bases between them. Germline loops: CDR1 SEHNR, CDR2 FQNEAQ (reference sequence). The CDR3: CASSLGLQGSNQPQHF. The CDR3 DNA follows: TGTGCCAGCAGCTTAGGCCTACAGGGTAGCAATCAGCCCCAGCATTTT.

The chain joins TRBV6-5 to TRBJ1-3; D call uncertain. Germline values: CDR1 MNHEY, CDR2 SVGAGI. Trimming shortened V by 4 bases and J by 3 bases, and 16 bases separated the two germline ends. This CDR3 spans 16 amino acids. Written as DNA, the CDR3 is TGTGCCAGCAGTTTGGACCGTACTCCGGGTGGAAACACCATATATTTT. This translates into CASSLDRTPGGNTIYF.

Many counts were recorded for this clonotype. The chain is built from TRBV29-1 and TRBJ2-4, with D maybe TRBD2 (6 bases). Germline CDR1 and CDR2: SQVTM and ANQGSEA. V was trimmed by 6 bases and J by 13 bases, leaving 25 bases between them. CDR3 size: 14 residues. The CDR3 DNA sequence: TGCAGCGTAACGCCAGGGCAGGGAGGATCCTTGCAGTACTTC. This codes for CSVTPGQGGSLQYF. Variable domain in full (rest from reference TRBV29-1 and TRBJ2-4): SAVISQKPSRDICQRGTSLTIQCQVDSQVTMMFWYRQQPGQSLTLIATANQGSEATYESGFVIDKFPISRPNLTFSTLTVSNMSPEDSSIYLCSVTPGQGGSLQYFGAGTRLSVL.

This clonotype was counted ten times or more. As DNA, the CDR3 is TGTGCCAGCAGTTTAGTCGGGGGATCACCCCTCCACTTT. This encodes CASSLVGGSPLHF. The genes are TRBV12-3 or TRBV12-4 and TRBJ1-6; D possibly corresponds to TRBD1 (5 bases). This CDR3 contains 13 residues. Trimming removed 1 base at V and 10 bases at J, with 8 bases between.

The genes are TRBV5-1 and TRBJ2-1; D not resolved. Germline assignment: CDR1 SGHRS and CDR2 YFSETQ. This CDR3 is built from 14 residues. The germline V and J ends were trimmed by 4 bases and 0 bases, with 8 bases remaining between them. The CDR3 here is CASSIGTSYNEQFF. Here the CDR3 DNA reads TGCGCCAGCAGCATCGGAACCTCCTACAATGAGCAGTTCTTC.

This clonotype has just one count. This chain uses TRBV4-2 with TRBJ2-4; 8 bases align to TRBD1. Germline CDR1 and CDR2: LGHNA and YNFKEQ. The V gene end was trimmed by 2 bases and the J gene end by 6 bases; junction bases not matched to a gene: 3. The CDR3 extends over 14 amino acids. As DNA, the CDR3 is TGTGCCAGCAGCCAATCCGGGACAGGAAACATTCAGTACTTC. Translated, it gives CASSQSGTGNIQYF.

This chain uses TRBV7-9 with TRBJ2-1; D gene unclear. The V end was cut by 5 bases, the J end by 9 bases, with 11 bases between. Germline V gene data show CDR1 as SEHNR and CDR2 as FQNEAQ (reference sequence). This CDR3 has 12 residues. Here the CDR3 DNA reads TGTGCCAGCAGCCTAGAGATGGGTGAGCAGTTCTTC. Translated: CASSLEMGEQFF.

This clonotype was seen at least ten times. V gene TRBV11-2 combines with J gene TRBJ1-1; maybe TRBD1 (6 bases). Germline CDR1 and CDR2: SGHAT and FQNNGV. The CDR3 runs to 13 residues. The V end lost 6 bases, the J end lost 1 base, and 9 bases lay between the germline ends. The CDR3 sequence is CASSLDRNTEAFF. CDR3 coding DNA: TGTGCCAGCAGTTTGGACAGGAACACTGAAGCTTTCTTT.

This clonotype came up a few times. The rearrangement uses TRBV7-2 and TRBJ2-2; no firm D call. The CDR3 has 15 residues. V was pared by 4 bases and J by 8 bases, with 17 bases between. Germline V gene data show CDR1 as SGHTA and CDR2 as FQGNSA. The CDR3: CASSYGPWKPGELFF. CDR3 coding DNA: TGTGCCAGCAGCTACGGGCCTTGGAAGCCTGGGGAGCTGTTTTTT.

This clonotype appeared many times. V usage is TRBV10-2 and J usage is TRBJ1-2; 8 bases fit TRBD1. J gave up 13 bases and V 7 bases, and 14 bases lay outside the gene matches. The CDR3 length is 13 residues. CDR1 and CDR2 from the germline V gene are WSHSY and SAAADI. CDR3 sequence reads: CASTMDRAAAATF. The CDR3, as DNA: TGCGCCAGCACCATGGACAGGGCAGCGGCGGCCACCTTC.

This clonotype was recorded many times. The genes are TRBV3-1 and TRBJ1-2; a weak D match, TRBD1 (5 bases). CDR3 size: 14 residues. The germline V gene encodes CDR1 LGHDT and CDR2 YNNKEL (reference sequence). Trimming stripped 1 base from V and 5 bases from J, with 11 bases between. As DNA, the CDR3 is TGTGCCAGCAGCCAAGGGCGTCAGGGATATGGCTACACCTTC. Protein sequence: CASSQGRQGYGYTF.

This clonotype was picked up a small number of times. The rearrangement uses TRBV5-1 and TRBJ2-2, with D possibly being TRBD1 (6 bases). The V and J ends lost 0 bases and 5 bases respectively, with 14 bases between them. Germline assignment: CDR1 SGHRS and CDR2 YFSETQ. The CDR3 spans 16 residues. The CDR3 loop is CASSLDRVFITGELFF. The DNA of the CDR3 is TGCGCCAGCAGCTTGGACAGGGTGTTTATAACCGGGGAGCTGTTTTTT.

The chain employs TRBV18 and TRBJ2-7; the D is unclear. The CDR3 runs 12 residues. Germline assignment: CDR1 KGHSH and CDR2 LQKENI. Trimming stripped 3 bases from V and 4 bases from J, with 7 bases between. DNA of the CDR3: TGTGCCAGCTCACCTCAGGAGTACGAGCAGTACTTC. Residues: CASSPQEYEQYF.

The chain joins TRBV20-1 to TRBJ2-1, with D perhaps matching TRBD2 (6 bases). Germline loops: CDR1 DFQATT, CDR2 SNEGSKA (reference sequence). The CDR3 sequence is 16 residues long. With 3 bases removed from V and 1 base from J, the gap between germline ends came to 16 bases. Here the CDR3 DNA reads TGCAGTGCTAGCCGACCCAGCGGAGGGTCCTACAATGAGCAGTTCTTC. Translated: CSASRPSGGSYNEQFF.

This clonotype was counted many times. The chain links TRBV13 to TRBJ1-3, with TRBD1 matching 7 bases. The CDR3 loop spans 14 amino acids. Germline assignment: CDR1 PRHDT and CDR2 FYEKMQ (reference sequence). The trim removed 5 bases at V and 2 bases at J, leaving 3 bases unmatched. CDR3 residues: CASSAGQAGNTIYF. The CDR3 DNA reads as TGTGCCAGCAGCGCCGGACAGGCTGGAAACACCATATATTTT.